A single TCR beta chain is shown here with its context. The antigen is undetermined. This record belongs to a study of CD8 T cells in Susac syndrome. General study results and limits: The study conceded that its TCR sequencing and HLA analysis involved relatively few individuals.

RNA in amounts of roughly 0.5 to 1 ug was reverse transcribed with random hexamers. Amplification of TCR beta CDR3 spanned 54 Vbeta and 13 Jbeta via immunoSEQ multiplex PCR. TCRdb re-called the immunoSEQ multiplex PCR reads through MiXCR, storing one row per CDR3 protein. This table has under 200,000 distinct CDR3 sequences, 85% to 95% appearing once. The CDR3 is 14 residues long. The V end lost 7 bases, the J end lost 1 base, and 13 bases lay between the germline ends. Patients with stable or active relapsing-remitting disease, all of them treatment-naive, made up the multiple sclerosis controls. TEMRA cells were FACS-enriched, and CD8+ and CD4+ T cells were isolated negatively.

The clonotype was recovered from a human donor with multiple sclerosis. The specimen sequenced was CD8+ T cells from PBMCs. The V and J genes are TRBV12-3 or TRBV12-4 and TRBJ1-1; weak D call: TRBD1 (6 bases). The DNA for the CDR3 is TGTGCCAGCACCCCTTGGGGGCGGAACACTGAAGCTTTCTTT. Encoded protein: CASTPWGRNTEAFF.